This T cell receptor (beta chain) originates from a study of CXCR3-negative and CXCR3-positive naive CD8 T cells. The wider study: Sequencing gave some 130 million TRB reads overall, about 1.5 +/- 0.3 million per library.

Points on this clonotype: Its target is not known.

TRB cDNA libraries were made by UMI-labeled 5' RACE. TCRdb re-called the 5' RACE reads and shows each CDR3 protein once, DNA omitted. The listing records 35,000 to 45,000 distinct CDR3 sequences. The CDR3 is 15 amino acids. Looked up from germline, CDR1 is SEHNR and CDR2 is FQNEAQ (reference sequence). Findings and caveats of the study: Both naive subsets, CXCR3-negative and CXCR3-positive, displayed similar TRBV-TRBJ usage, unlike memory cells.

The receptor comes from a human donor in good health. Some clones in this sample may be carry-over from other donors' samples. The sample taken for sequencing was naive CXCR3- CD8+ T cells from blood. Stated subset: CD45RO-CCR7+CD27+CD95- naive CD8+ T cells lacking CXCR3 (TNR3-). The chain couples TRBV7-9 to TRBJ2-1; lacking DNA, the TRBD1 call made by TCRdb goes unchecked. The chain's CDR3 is CASSPPGQGYNEQFF.